This TCR beta chain came from a study of T cell repertoires in aging, cancer and after chemotherapy. Findings of the study overall: Loss of evenness, beyond lost richness, contributed to age-related TCR diversity decline in cancer patients.

Multiplex touch-down PCR with TRB-A/B primers amplified rearranged V-D-J TRB sequences. TCRdb fed the multiplex PCR reads into MiXCR, producing one record per CDR3 protein. The table lists roughly 2,500 distinct CDR3 sequences, around 23% of them singletons. CDR3 length equals 14 residues. CDR1 is MDHEN and CDR2 is SYDVKM in the germline V gene. The germline V and J ends were trimmed by 4 bases and 7 bases, with 16 bases remaining between them. This clonotype was recorded a few times. The antigen remains undetermined. Amplification of TCR beta used genomic DNA extracted from peripheral blood. This clonotype was obtained from a human donor with a solid tumor. V is TRBV28 and J is TRBJ1-2; D is undetermined. The source material was blood. The CDR3 region is CASSSPGSKTGYTF. The DNA of the CDR3 is TGTGCCAGCAGTTCCCCCGGGTCGAAGACTGGCTACACCTTC.